The 22 T cell receptor beta chains given below trace back to one sample, sequenced in a study of cytomegalovirus exposure and HLA in healthy donors. Sequencing was performed with immunoSEQ multiplex PCR; in TCRdb, only in-frame clones are kept and a portion is missing. The repertoire holds around 140,000 clones, with 85% to 90% as singletons. The sequencing sample was made of PBMCs. The receptors were gathered from a man aged 18 to 29 in good health and CMV-seropositive.

This chain uses TRBV6-1 with TRBJ1-1; D is unresolved. CDR1 and CDR2 (germline): MNHNS, SASEGT. The CDR3 has 14 amino acids. V lost 4 bases to trimming and J lost 8 bases, with 17 bases between them. Here the CDR3 reads CASSVRAELGEAFF. The CDR3 DNA reads as TGTGCCAGCAGTGTCAGAGCGGAACTAGGAGAAGCTTTCTTT.

The rearrangement joins TRBV2 to TRBJ2-5; TRBD1 aligns across 9 bases. The CDR3 length is 13 residues. The V gene's germline CDR1 is SNHLY and CDR2 FYNNEI. V was clipped by 6 bases and J by 5 bases; unmatched bases: 4. The CDR3 coding sequence is TGTGCCAGCAGCGGACAGGGGCTGGAGACCCAGTACTTC. Translated: CASSGQGLETQYF.

The V call is TRBV18, the J call TRBJ2-5, with TRBD1 identical over 8 bases. CDR3 length equals 16 residues. V was pared by 0 bases and J by 5 bases, with 8 bases of the junction left unmatched. In germline, CDR1 is KGHSH, CDR2 LQKENI. The CDR3 DNA follows: TGTGCCAGCTCACCACCCGGGGCAGGGGGCAGTGAGACCCAGTACTTC. This codes for CASSPPGAGGSETQYF.

This sequence joins TRBV7-8 and TRBJ2-7, with 7 bases identical to TRBD2. The germline V gene encodes CDR1 SGHVS and CDR2 FQNEAQ. The CDR3 spans 13 residues. V lost 1 base and J lost 7; bases outside the gene matches: 4. The CDR3 reads CASSLGPRGEQYF. The DNA for the CDR3 is TGTGCCAGCAGCTTAGGTCCGCGGGGGGAGCAGTACTTC.

V and J are TRBV5-1 and TRBJ2-5; D may be TRBD1 (5 bases). CDR1 is SGHRS and CDR2 is YFSETQ in the germline V gene. The germline V and J ends were trimmed by 3 bases and 2 bases, with 17 bases remaining between them. The CDR3 has 16 residues. This CDR3 reads CASSYQIQAPQETQYF. CDR3 bases: TGCGCCAGCAGCTACCAGATACAGGCCCCTCAAGAGACCCAGTACTTC.

This clone appeared a single time. The gene calls are TRBV11-2 and TRBJ2-7; D gene uncertain. Germline CDR1 SGHAT, CDR2 FQNNGV. CDR3 length: 12 residues. V lost 0 bases, J lost 4 bases, and 4 bases lay in between. The CDR3 bases are TGTGCCAGCAGCTTAGACGGTTACGAGCAGTACTTC. Translated, it gives CASSLDGYEQYF.

The chain couples TRBV2 to TRBJ1-2; D perhaps matches TRBD1 (6 bases). This CDR3 comprises 15 residues. The germline gives CDR1 SNHLY, CDR2 FYNNEI. The V end lost 2 bases, the J end lost 4 bases, and 14 bases lay between the germline ends. The CDR3 reads CASSESYRVGYGYTF. The CDR3 DNA follows: TGTGCCAGCAGTGAATCGTACAGGGTTGGCTATGGCTACACCTTC.

This clone has only one observation. V gene TRBV20-1 combines with J gene TRBJ1-1; TRBD1 might be the D (5 bases). Trimming removed 3 bases at V and 13 bases at J, with 6 bases between. The germline CDR1 and CDR2 sequences are DFQATT and SNEGSKA (reference sequence). This CDR3 spans 8 amino acids. This CDR3 is CSARGGFF. The CDR3 DNA reads as TGCAGTGCTAGGGGGGGTTTCTTT.

Here the CDR3 reads CATDATGTGGYEQYF. In DNA form, the CDR3 reads TGTGCCACCGATGCGACCGGGACAGGGGGCTACGAGCAGTACTTC. The chain combines TRBV2 with TRBJ2-7; 11 bases match TRBD1. The germline V gene has CDR1 SNHLY and CDR2 FYNNEI. Trimming took 10 bases from V and 3 from J; bases not matched to a gene: 11. This CDR3 spans 15 amino acids.

The rearrangement joins TRBV7-6 to TRBJ2-7; the match to TRBD2 covers 7 bases. V lost 5 bases, J lost 0 bases, and 4 bases stayed unmatched. CDR1 is SGHVS and CDR2 is FNYEAQ in the germline V gene. The CDR3 has 14 amino acids. Written as DNA, the CDR3 is TGTGCCAGCAGCGTCGGGGGGAACTCCTACGAGCAGTACTTC. Translation gives CASSVGGNSYEQYF.

The sample holds one count of this clone. The chain links TRBV10-3 to TRBJ1-5; possible D gene TRBD1, 6 bases. The length of the CDR3 is 14 residues. Germline V gene lookup returns CDR1 ENHRY and CDR2 SYGVKD. The germline V and J ends were trimmed by 3 bases and 4 bases, with 10 bases remaining between them. CDR3 coding DNA: TGTGCCATCAGTGAAGGACAGAAAAATCAGCCCCAGCATTTT. Protein: CAISEGQKNQPQHF.

This rearrangement joins TRBV10-3 to TRBJ1-2; TRBD1 aligns across 7 bases. This CDR3 region has 14 residues. Germline assignment: CDR1 ENHRY and CDR2 SYGVKD. V was clipped by 7 bases and J by 7 bases; unmatched bases: 12. In nucleotides, the CDR3 is TGTGCCATCACCCATGACAGGGTGGGACCTGGCTACACCTTC. Translation: CAITHDRVGPGYTF.

This chain connects TRBV7-9 to TRBJ1-2, with D perhaps TRBD1 (5 bases). CDR1 is SEHNR, CDR2 FQNEAQ, per germline (reference sequence). Trimming pared 5 bases from V and 7 bases from J, leaving 17 bases between. This CDR3 spans 14 amino acids. DNA for the CDR3: TGTGCCAGCAGCCTCGTTAGGGGTTTATTTGGCTACACCTTC. Amino acid sequence: CASSLVRGLFGYTF.

The chain is built from TRBV6-4 and TRBJ2-7; D remains unclear. The CDR3 extends over 16 amino acids. Trimming removed 2 bases from V and 2 bases from J, with 16 bases in between. The germline V gene encodes CDR1 MRHNA and CDR2 SNTAGT. CDR3 nucleotides: TGTGCCAGCAGTGACCCGGTCGGCAGCGTAGCCTACGAGCAGTACTTC. As protein: CASSDPVGSVAYEQYF.

This clone was seen just once. The chain uses TRBV29-1 and TRBJ2-2; D might be TRBD1 (7 bases). Germline V gene data show CDR1 as SQVTM and CDR2 as ANQGSEA. The CDR3 is 15 residues long. V dropped 6 bases and J dropped 7 bases, with 21 bases sitting between them. The CDR3: CSVETGMVGGGELFF. The DNA of the CDR3 is TGCAGCGTCGAGACAGGGATGGTGGGGGGCGGGGAGCTGTTTTTT.

The V gene is TRBV7-8, the J gene TRBJ2-3; 11 nucleotides line up with TRBD2. The CDR3 has 16 residues. With V trimmed by 3 bases and J by 4 bases, 6 bases remained unmatched. The V gene's germline CDR1 is SGHVS and CDR2 FQNEAQ. The CDR3 DNA follows: TGTGCCAGCAGCTTGAGTAGCGGGAGGGGCGCAGATACGCAGTATTTT. This codes for CASSLSSGRGADTQYF.

The chain carries TRBV5-5 and TRBJ2-7, with TRBD1 identical over 7 bases. There are 13 residues in the CDR3. Trimming took 4 bases from V and 7 from J; bases not matched to a gene: 8. Germline V gene lookup returns CDR1 SGHKS and CDR2 YYEKEE (reference sequence). The CDR3 spells CASSTGTVGEQYF. CDR3 sequence (DNA): TGTGCCAGCAGCACCGGGACAGTTGGTGAGCAGTACTTC. Full variable domain (rest looked up from reference TRBV5-5 and TRBJ2-7): DAGVTQSPTHLIKTRGQQVTLRCSPISGHKSVSWYQQVLGQGPQFIFQYYEKEERGRGNFPDRFSARQFPNYSSELNVNALLLGDSALYLCASSTGTVGEQYFGPGTRLTVT.

The chain combines TRBV27 with TRBJ1-1, with D tentatively TRBD1 (6 bases). The V end was cut by 5 bases, the J end by 1 base, with 14 bases between. The CDR3 spans 15 residues. Germline CDR1 MNHEY, CDR2 SMNVEV (reference sequence). The CDR3 here is CASSEIGDTNTEAFF. The CDR3 DNA follows: TGTGCCAGCAGTGAGATCGGGGACACGAACACTGAAGCTTTCTTT.

The chain has TRBV1 and TRBJ2-2; the listed D gene, TRBD1, was not tested against the DNA. TRBV1 is a documented pseudogene. This CDR3 is built from 14 residues. The CDR3 DNA follows: TGCACCAGCAGCCAATATACAGGGGCCGGGGAGCTGTTTTTT. Encoded protein: CTSSQYTGAGELFF.

The chain has TRBV7-9 and TRBJ1-2; maybe TRBD1 (6 bases). The CDR3 is 12 residues long. Trimming shortened V by 5 bases and J by 6 bases, and 10 bases separated the two germline ends. The germline gives CDR1 SEHNR, CDR2 FQNEAQ (reference sequence). CDR3 coding DNA: TGTGCCAGCAGCCGACAGGAGGATGGCTACACCTTC. It encodes CASSRQEDGYTF.

The V call is TRBV30, the J call TRBJ1-3, with D hard to call. The V and J ends lost 8 bases and 0 bases respectively, with 8 bases between them. CDR1 GTSNPN and CDR2 SVGIG come from the germline V gene (reference sequence). This CDR3 contains 12 residues. As DNA, the CDR3 is TGTGCCCTCCCCCGCTCTGGAAACACCATATATTTT. It codes for CALPRSGNTIYF.

The chain is built from TRBV10-3 and TRBJ2-7; D might be TRBD1 (6 bases). The CDR3 is 15 amino acids. Trimming left V 3 bases short and J 0 bases short, with 12 bases between. Germline V gene lookup returns CDR1 ENHRY and CDR2 SYGVKD. As DNA, the CDR3 is TGTGCCATCAGTGAAGCAGGGGTGAGCTCCTACGAGCAGTACTTC. Residues: CAISEAGVSSYEQYF.